Following are 21 T cell receptor beta chains from one sample sequenced in a study of blood T cells in healthy people across ages. PCR was performed a second time for 7 to 11 cycles using a sample-barcoded 5' primer and a J-beta primer mix. TCRdb re-called the 5' RACE reads with MiXCR, one entry per CDR3 protein. The data show about 800,000 distinct CDR3 sequences, 58% seen once. Sequencing input: blood. The receptors stem from a man between 25 and 39 years old in good health.

V and J are TRBV7-8 and TRBJ1-6, with D hard to call. V gave up 2 bases and J gave up 7 bases, with 15 bases separating them. The CDR3 sequence is 16 residues long. Germline-derived CDR1 and CDR2 are SGHVS and FQNEAQ. Here the CDR3 reads CASSLNGVSKNSPLHF. The CDR3 DNA reads as TGTGCCAGCAGCTTAAACGGGGTCAGCAAGAATTCACCCCTCCACTTT.

The chain links TRBV9 to TRBJ2-1; 11 bases fit TRBD2. CDR1 is SGDLS, CDR2 YYNGEE, per germline. The V segment lost 3 bases and the J segment 7 bases; nucleotides outside the gene matches: 6. The CDR3 contains 15 residues. The CDR3 nucleotides are TGTGCCAGCAGCGAGAATAGCGGGGGGGCTAATGAGCAGTTCTTC. This encodes CASSENSGGANEQFF.

CDR3 loop: CASSARAGPQGVGEQFF. The CDR3 region has the DNA TGTGCCAGCAGTGCAAGAGCCGGGCCCCAGGGAGTAGGGGAGCAGTTCTTC. The gene calls are TRBV6-1 and TRBJ2-1; tentatively, D is TRBD1 or TRBD2 (5 bases each). Germline values: CDR1 MNHNS, CDR2 SASEGT. With 4 bases removed from V and 10 bases from J, the gap between germline ends came to 26 bases. This CDR3 region has 17 residues.

This clonotype was seen a few times. V usage is TRBV28 and J usage is TRBJ2-7; D is uncertain. Germline V lookup: CDR1 MDHEN, CDR2 SYDVKM. This CDR3 contains 13 residues. V was clipped by 6 bases and J by 1 base, with 10 bases between them. The DNA of the CDR3 is TGTGCCAGCAGGTACGACGCGTCCTACGAGCAGTACTTC. Its translation is CASRYDASYEQYF. Combining the CDR3 with reference TRBV28 and TRBJ2-7 gives the whole variable domain DVKVTQSSRYLVKRTGEKVFLECVQDMDHENMFWYRQDPGLGLRLIYFSYDVKMKEKGDIPEGYSVSREKKERFSLILESASTNQTSMYLCASRYDASYEQYFGPGTRLTVT.

The chain uses TRBV5-1 and TRBJ2-1; 8 nucleotides agree with TRBD2. With V trimmed by 2 bases and J by 4 bases, 5 bases remained unmatched. Per germline, CDR1 SGHRS and CDR2 YFSETQ. This CDR3 comprises 15 residues. The CDR3 region has the DNA TGCGCCAGCAGCTTCACCGGGACTAGGTACAATGAGCAGTTCTTC. Translated: CASSFTGTRYNEQFF.

This clonotype was detected only once. V gene TRBV20-1 combines with J gene TRBJ2-1, with 8 bases that match TRBD2. Trimming cost V 0 bases and J 8 bases; bases outside gene matches: 9. The germline gives CDR1 DFQATT, CDR2 SNEGSKA (reference sequence). The CDR3 contains 15 residues. CDR3 in DNA: TGCAGTGCTAGAGATCCAGCGGGGGTGGGCCATGAGCAGTTCTTC. It yields the protein CSARDPAGVGHEQFF.

The CDR3 nucleotides are TGTGCCAGCAGTTACCACAGGTTAGATCAGCCCCAGCATTTT. It codes for CASSYHRLDQPQHF. The chain combines TRBV6-6 with TRBJ1-5; TRBD1 is a possible D gene (5 bases). The CDR3 extends over 14 amino acids. V lost 2 bases and J lost 5, with 10 bases in between. Looked up from germline, CDR1 is MNHNY and CDR2 is SVGAGI (reference sequence).

This chain uses TRBV18 with TRBJ2-3; 7 bases are shared with TRBD2. The CDR3 is 13 amino acids. In germline, CDR1 is KGHSH, CDR2 LQKENI. V shed 8 bases and J 3 bases; nucleotides not matched to a gene: 5. In DNA form, the CDR3 reads TGTGCCAGCGAAGGCGGGGGAACAGATACGCAGTATTTT. It specifies CASEGGGTDTQYF. The full variable domain, with the rest looked up from reference TRBV18 and TRBJ2-3, is NAGVMQNPRHLVRRRGQEARLRCSPMKGHSHVYWYRQLPEEGLKFMVYLQKENIIDESGMPKERFSAEFPKEGPSILRIQQVVRGDSAAYFCASEGGGTDTQYFGPGTRLTVL.

This clonotype was counted once. The V and J genes are TRBV28 and TRBJ2-7, with 9 bases matching TRBD1. Germline CDR1 reads MDHEN; CDR2 reads SYDVKM. CDR3 length: 14 residues. V trimming: 6 bases; J trimming: 6 bases; junction bases outside the gene matches: 9. In DNA, the CDR3 is TGTGCCAGCAGACTCACAGGGGGCGGTTCCGAGCAGTACTTC. Amino acids: CASRLTGGGSEQYF.

This chain links TRBV4-1 with TRBJ2-1; 8 nucleotides align to TRBD2. With 2 bases clipped from V and 14 bases from J, the junction kept 8 bases outside the gene matches. CDR3 size: 13 residues. Germline V gene lookup returns CDR1 MGHRA and CDR2 YSYEKL. This CDR3 is CASSQLAGNVEFF. The CDR3, as DNA: TGCGCCAGCAGCCAATTAGCGGGGAACGTAGAGTTCTTC.

This rearrangement joins TRBV5-1 to TRBJ1-2; D is uncertain. The V gene's germline CDR1 is SGHRS and CDR2 YFSETQ. The ends were cut back, 0 bases at V and 4 bases at J, with 10 bases in the middle. The CDR3 has 14 residues. The CDR3, as DNA: TGCGCCAGCAGCTTGGAAGGGAAAGGCTATGGCTACACCTTC. It translates to CASSLEGKGYGYTF.

The gene calls are TRBV28 and TRBJ2-3, with TRBD1 matching over 9 bases. There are 15 residues in the CDR3. Trimming removed 10 bases from V and 6 bases from J; junction bases left unmatched: 14. The germline V gene has CDR1 MDHEN and CDR2 SYDVKM. This CDR3 reads CATWDREKLWDTQYF. The CDR3 DNA is TGTGCCACCTGGGACAGGGAAAAATTGTGGGATACGCAGTATTTT.

The rearrangement links TRBV21-1 to TRBJ2-1. TRBV21-1 is annotated as a pseudogene. The CDR3 is 16 amino acids. The DNA of the CDR3 is TGTGCCAGCAGCAAAGGTGATCCAAGAGCCTACAATGAGCAGTTCTTC. This encodes CASSKGDPRAYNEQFF.

V and J are TRBV3-1 and TRBJ2-5; TRBD2 is a possible D gene (6 bases). The J call may be in error: the DNA end matches TRBJ2-1 better. Germline V gene lookup returns CDR1 LGHDT and CDR2 YNNKEL (reference sequence). CDR3 length equals 14 residues. The CDR3 DNA reads TGTGCCAGCAGCGGAAGGACTAACCAAGAGACCCAGTTCTTC. Its protein is CASSGRTNQETQFF.

The table lists this clonotype with many counts. The CDR3 is CSVRYGGETQYF. The CDR3 bases are TGCAGCGTCCGTTACGGGGGGGAGACCCAGTACTTC. The V call is TRBV29-1, the J call TRBJ2-5, with 7 positions matching TRBD2. This CDR3 is built from 12 residues. Germline-derived CDR1 and CDR2 are SQVTM and ANQGSEA. V lost 6 bases to trimming and J lost 5 bases; unmatched junction nucleotides: 6.

This clonotype came up once. The V call is TRBV12-3 or TRBV12-4, the J call TRBJ2-3; the match to TRBD1 covers 7 bases. The CDR3 consists of 17 residues. Trimming removed 5 bases from V and 4 bases from J; junction bases left unmatched: 15. The CDR3 protein is CASSNKWDSFTSDTQYF. CDR3 nucleotide sequence: TGTGCCAGCAGTAATAAATGGGACAGCTTCACATCAGATACGCAGTATTTT.

This sequence joins TRBV7-2 and TRBJ2-3; D gene ambiguous. This CDR3 is built from 12 residues. The V and J ends lost 1 base and 7 bases respectively, with 6 bases between them. Germline-derived CDR1 and CDR2 are SGHTA and FQGNSA. The CDR3 region is CASSLDDYTQYF. The CDR3 DNA sequence: TGTGCCAGCAGCTTAGATGATTATACGCAGTATTTT.

This chain links TRBV28 with TRBJ2-1, with TRBD1 as a possible D gene (5 bases). Near its end, the DNA agrees better with TRBJ2-7, so the J call may be wrong. The CDR3 has 15 amino acids. From germline, CDR1 is MDHEN and CDR2 SYDVKM. The CDR3 region has the DNA TGTGCCAGCAGTTTACAGGGTTTTTGGGGCTACGAGCAGTACTTC. Protein product: CASSLQGFWGYEQYF.

This chain uses TRBV20-1 with TRBJ2-3; TRBD1 matches at 10 bases. Germline V lookup: CDR1 DFQATT, CDR2 SNEGSKA (reference sequence). The CDR3 loop spans 13 amino acids. The DNA for the CDR3 is TGCAGAATCCGGGACAGGGGATCAGATACGCAGTATTTT. It codes for CRIRDRGSDTQYF.

The sample holds a few counts of this clonotype. V and J are TRBV27 and TRBJ2-4; D could derive from TRBD1 or TRBD2 (5 bases each). The J call may be mistaken, given a closer DNA end match to TRBJ2-7. Germline V gene sequence: CDR1 MNHEY, CDR2 SMNVEV (reference sequence). CDR3 length: 13 amino acids. CDR3 protein: CASGGSETYEQYF. For the CDR3, the DNA is TGTGCCAGCGGGGGTAGCGAAACCTACGAGCAGTACTTC.

This rearrangement joins TRBV5-1 to TRBJ2-7; TRBD1 might be the D (6 bases). Gene TRBJ2-5 matches the end of the DNA better, so the J call may be wrong. The CDR3 covers 14 residues. CDR1 and CDR2 from the germline V gene are SGHRS and YFSETQ. The CDR3, as DNA: TGCGCCAGCAGCTTCGGACACCAGGGGGAGACCCAGTACTTC. Translating gives CASSFGHQGETQYF.